The 32 T cell receptor beta chains listed next were all sequenced from one sample in a study of regulatory T cells in long-lasting Graves disease. Construction of the TCR beta libraries employed iRepertoire HTBI primers in conjunction with Arm-PCR of CDR3 regions. TCRdb called the multiplex PCR reads again in MiXCR, with one record for every CDR3 protein. The sample contains a few hundred thousand distinct CDR3 sequences, 20% to 25% of which appear only once. Regarding time point: persistent/refractory GD, antithyroid drugs over 5 years with positive TRAb. PBMCs were the source of the RNA used for TCR sequencing. The input for sequencing was peripheral blood mononuclear cells (PBMCs), taken when the disease was refractory, from a patient treated with antithyroid drugs. The receptors derive from a woman in her thirties or forties with Graves disease.

This clonotype has more than one count but fewer than ten. DNA of the CDR3: TGCGCCAGCAGCTTGCCCTTGGTGGACACCGGGGAGCTGTTTTTT. It is translated as CASSLPLVDTGELFF. J is TRBJ2-2 and V is TRBV5-1; no clear D gene. This CDR3 has 15 amino acids. Germline V CDR1 and CDR2: SGHRS, YFSETQ. Trimming removed 1 base from V and 3 bases from J, with 10 bases in between. Full variable domain (outside the CDR3, taken from reference TRBV5-1 and TRBJ2-2): KAGVTQTPRYLIKTRGQQVTLSCSPISGHRSVSWYQQTPGQGLQFLFEYFSETQRNKGNFPGRFSGRQFSNSRSEMNVSTLELGDSALYLCASSLPLVDTGELFFGEGSRLTVL.

This sequence joins TRBV7-9 and TRBJ2-1; D tentatively reads TRBD1 or TRBD2 (5 bases each). The CDR3 is 15 amino acids. Per the germline V gene, CDR1 is SEHNR and CDR2 is FQNEAQ (reference sequence). Trimming shortened V by 6 bases and J by 7 bases, and 19 bases separated the two germline ends. CDR3 amino acids: CASSPGTPAMNEQFF. Here the CDR3 DNA reads TGTGCCAGCAGTCCCGGGACCCCGGCGATGAATGAGCAGTTCTTC.

This CDR3 is CASSSLGTAKETQYF. DNA for the CDR3: TGTGCCAGCAGTTCACTCGGGACAGCAAAAGAGACCCAGTACTTC. The chain uses TRBV27 and TRBJ2-5; 7 nucleotides line up with TRBD1. CDR1 is MNHEY, CDR2 SMNVEV, per germline (reference sequence). The CDR3 is made up of 15 amino acids. The trim removed 4 bases at V and 3 bases at J, leaving 8 bases unmatched.

V and J are TRBV28 and TRBJ2-1; 7 positions match TRBD2. Per the germline V gene, CDR1 is MDHEN and CDR2 is SYDVKM. The CDR3 runs to 13 residues. The ends lost 6 bases at V and 9 bases at J; junction bases unmatched: 8. CDR3 sequence: CASRDSSGREQFF. In DNA form, the CDR3 reads TGTGCCAGCAGGGATTCTAGCGGACGTGAGCAGTTCTTC.

The rearrangement links TRBV12-3 or TRBV12-4 to TRBJ2-7, with 7 positions matching TRBD1. V gave up 5 bases and J gave up 2 bases; unmatched junction bases: 9. There are 15 residues in the CDR3. As DNA, the CDR3 is TGTGCCAGCAGTCCTCCCGGGACAGAGACCTACGAGCAGTACTTC. Protein: CASSPPGTETYEQYF.

There are many counts of this clonotype. The chain is built from TRBV20-1 and TRBJ2-5, with 8 bases that match TRBD2. V trimming: 3 bases; J trimming: 7 bases; junction bases outside the gene matches: 10. Germline-derived CDR1 and CDR2 are DFQATT and SNEGSKA (reference sequence). This CDR3 is built from 14 residues. DNA of the CDR3: TGCAGTGCTAGGCCGAGCGGGAGCAGTGGGACCCAGTACTTC. Translating gives CSARPSGSSGTQYF.

A remark on this clonotype: The final CDR3 position lacks the conserved phenylalanine or tryptophan, pointing to a likely read error. This rearrangement joins TRBV28 to TRBJ2-7, with 13 bases identical to TRBD2. The germline V gene encodes CDR1 MDHEN and CDR2 SYDVKM. The CDR3 contains 16 residues. Germline trimming cut 5 bases from V and 3 bases from J; bases unmatched to any gene: 7. CDR3 region: CASSPAGTSGVYEQYL. The CDR3 region has the DNA TGTGCCAGCAGTCCAGCCGGGACTAGCGGGGTCTACGAGCAGTACCTC.

This clonotype has only one observation. This is likely an artifact of a read error, given a far larger clone one base away. The rearrangement links TRBV5-6 to TRBJ2-7; 10 nucleotides agree with TRBD2. The length of the CDR3 is 18 residues. Per germline, CDR1 SGHDT and CDR2 YYEEEE. The V gene end was trimmed by 4 bases and the J gene end by 6 bases; junction bases not matched to a gene: 19. The CDR3, as DNA: TGTGCCAGCAGCCAAGCCGCTAGCGGGAGATCTGTGTGGTTCGAGCAGTACTTC. Its translation is CASSQAASGRSVWFEQYF.

This clonotype was observed at least ten times. The gene calls are TRBV5-1 and TRBJ1-2; D call uncertain. V shed 2 bases and J shed 0 bases, with 8 bases lying between them. The CDR3 length is 14 residues. The germline gives CDR1 SGHRS, CDR2 YFSETQ. Here the CDR3 DNA reads TGCGCCAGCAGCTTCTCTCCAGCTAACTATGGCTACACCTTC. Its protein product is CASSFSPANYGYTF.

This clonotype was counted only a few times. The gene calls are TRBV27 and TRBJ1-1, with unresolved D. The germline V and J ends were trimmed by 2 bases and 6 bases, with 10 bases remaining between them. Germline lookup yields CDR1 MNHEY and CDR2 SMNVEV (reference sequence). CDR3 length: 13 residues. The CDR3 region is CASSLMGSSEAFF. The CDR3 nucleotides read TGTGCCAGCAGTTTAATGGGGAGTTCTGAAGCTTTCTTT.

This clonotype was seen more than once but under ten times. The CDR3 sequence is CASSFTQNTEAFF. DNA of the CDR3: TGTGCCAGCAGTTTTACGCAGAACACTGAAGCTTTCTTT. This sequence joins TRBV27 and TRBJ1-1; D uncertain. Germline V lookup: CDR1 MNHEY, CDR2 SMNVEV (reference sequence). With 3 bases removed from V and 1 base from J, the gap between germline ends came to 6 bases. The CDR3 loop spans 13 amino acids.

Remarks on this clonotype: A much larger clone is a single base away; this may be a read error. CDR3 DNA sequence: TGTGCCAGCAGTTACTCGTGGGGTTTCGAGAAGATCCAGTACTTC. It specifies CASSYSWGFEKIQYF. The rearrangement uses TRBV6-5 and TRBJ2-5; unclear D gene. CDR3 size: 15 residues. Between the trimmed V and J ends, which lost 0 bases and 10 bases, there was a span of 18 bases. Germline V gene data show CDR1 as MNHEY and CDR2 as SVGAGI.

This clonotype has only a few counts. This chain links TRBV10-3 with TRBJ2-1, with D possibly TRBD1 on 6 matching bases. Trimming stripped 4 bases from V and 0 bases from J, with 13 bases between. The CDR3 has 16 amino acids. Germline CDR1 reads ENHRY; CDR2 reads SYGVKD. CDR3 DNA sequence: TGTGCCATCAGTGGGGACACCAAGCGCTCCTACAATGAGCAGTTCTTC. Its translation: CAISGDTKRSYNEQFF.

This clonotype was detected many times. V and J are TRBV9 and TRBJ2-7; no clear D gene. V dropped 0 bases and J dropped 1 base, with 8 bases sitting between them. Germline CDR1 reads SGDLS; CDR2 reads YYNGEE. The CDR3 sequence is 14 residues long. The DNA for the CDR3 is TGTGCCAGCAGCGTAGGCATAGGTTCCTACGAGCAGTACTTC. Translated, it gives CASSVGIGSYEQYF.

As regards this clonotype: A much larger clone differs by one base, so this may be a read error. V is TRBV2 and J is TRBJ2-7; D call uncertain. The CDR3 sequence is 12 residues long. V was trimmed by 11 bases and J by 2 bases, leaving 13 bases between them. Germline V gene sequence: CDR1 SNHLY, CDR2 FYNNEI. This CDR3 is CAGRIQTYEQYF. CDR3 DNA: TGTGCCGGCCGCATACAGACCTACGAGCAGTACTTC. Full variable domain (remainder filled in from reference TRBV2 and TRBJ2-7): EPEVTQTPSHQVTQMGQEVILRCVPISNHLYFYWYRQILGQKVEFLVSFYNNEISEKSEIFDDQFSVERPDGSNFTLKIRSTKLEDSAMYFCAGRIQTYEQYFGPGTRLTVT.

This rearrangement joins TRBV20-1 to TRBJ2-7, with D perhaps TRBD1 or TRBD2 (6 bases each). V was shortened by 6 bases and J by 3 bases, with 15 bases between the two germline ends. This CDR3 contains 13 residues. Germline CDR1 and CDR2: DFQATT and SNEGSKA (reference sequence). The DNA of the CDR3 is TGCAGTGCGCGGGGCAGGGGACTCTACGAGCAGTACTTC. Its protein is CSARGRGLYEQYF.

The chain recombines TRBV28 with TRBJ1-3, with D uncertain. V was trimmed by 6 bases and J by 7 bases, leaving 7 bases between them. This CDR3 spans 11 amino acids. The germline V gene encodes CDR1 MDHEN and CDR2 SYDVKM. CDR3 in amino acids: CASSLRNTIYF. Written as DNA, the CDR3 is TGTGCCAGCAGCCTAAGGAACACCATATATTTT.

This sequence joins TRBV20-1 and TRBJ2-7; 11 positions agree with TRBD2. Germline V gene data show CDR1 as DFQATT and CDR2 as SNEGSKA (reference sequence). J was trimmed by 4 bases and V by 1 base; bases with no gene match: 9. The CDR3 covers 16 residues. The CDR3 nucleotides are TGCAGTGCTAGAGCACGGGCGCTAGCGGGAGGTTACGAGCAGTACTTC. Its protein product is CSARARALAGGYEQYF.

The rearrangement links TRBV10-1 to TRBJ1-5; the D gene is possibly TRBD1 (5 bases). There are 14 residues in the CDR3. The V end lost 7 bases, the J end lost 2 bases, and 12 bases lay between the germline ends. Germline values: CDR1 WNHNN, CDR2 SYGVQD (reference sequence). CDR3 amino acids: CASMGVMRNQPQHF. The CDR3 DNA reads as TGCGCCAGCATGGGGGTAATGCGCAATCAGCCCCAGCATTTT.

This clonotype was observed a handful of times. The chain carries TRBV24-1 and TRBJ2-7; D possibly corresponds to TRBD1 (5 bases). V dropped 9 bases and J dropped 0 bases, with 11 bases sitting between them. The CDR3 has 13 residues. Germline lookup yields CDR1 KGHDR and CDR2 SFDVKD. CDR3 DNA: TGTGCCACCTTCAGGGAACTCTCCTACGAGCAGTACTTC. It codes for CATFRELSYEQYF.

The chain employs TRBV5-1 and TRBJ2-7; 8 positions match TRBD2. This CDR3 is 17 amino acids long. Unmatched junction bases numbered 14, after V lost 4 bases and J lost 2 bases. Per germline, CDR1 SGHRS and CDR2 YFSETQ. The CDR3 DNA reads as TGCGCCAGCAGCCTGAATTACGGGGGGGCTCCCCCCTACGAGCAGTACTTC. Its translation: CASSLNYGGAPPYEQYF.

This clonotype came up a few times. The genes are TRBV20-1 and TRBJ1-2; tentatively, D is TRBD1 (5 bases). This CDR3 comprises 13 residues. Deletions cut 6 bases from V and 4 bases from J, with 15 bases between. Germline V gives CDR1 DFQATT, CDR2 SNEGSKA (reference sequence). The CDR3 loop reads CSAIEGRLYGYTF. The CDR3 DNA reads TGCAGTGCGATAGAGGGACGGCTCTATGGCTACACCTTC.

The table lists this clonotype with many counts. CDR3 in DNA: TGCAGTGCAGACTGGAGGGGAAGTTACGAGCAGTACTTC. Residues: CSADWRGSYEQYF. The rearrangement uses TRBV20-1 and TRBJ2-7; weak D call: TRBD2 (6 bases). V lost 6 bases and J 4 bases, leaving 16 bases between the germline ends. The V gene's germline CDR1 is DFQATT and CDR2 SNEGSKA (reference sequence). This CDR3 is built from 13 residues.

J is TRBJ2-7 and V is TRBV7-9; 8 positions match TRBD2. The germline V gene encodes CDR1 SEHNR and CDR2 FQNEAQ (reference sequence). The junction had 4 bases not matched to a gene; V was cut back by 3 bases and J by 0 bases. This CDR3 comprises 15 residues. The CDR3 region is CASSFGGGSSYEQYF. The CDR3 region has the DNA TGTGCCAGCAGCTTCGGGGGGGGTAGCTCCTACGAGCAGTACTTC.

This clonotype was observed many times. J is TRBJ2-7 and V is TRBV6-1; 9 bases map to TRBD1. The germline gives CDR1 MNHNS, CDR2 SASEGT. After removal of 5 bases from V and 6 bases from J, the junction contained 8 bases not matched to a gene. The CDR3 covers 14 residues. The DNA of the CDR3 is TGTGCCAGCAGTAAAGGGACAGGGAGGGCCGAGCAGTACTTC. This sequence encodes CASSKGTGRAEQYF.

In regard to this clonotype: A read error may produce the germline difference seen at one junction end. The chain carries TRBV27 and TRBJ2-6, with a weak D call TRBD1 (5 bases). This CDR3 spans 15 amino acids. Per the germline V gene, CDR1 is MNHEY and CDR2 is SMNVEV (reference sequence). The CDR3 nucleotides read TGTGCCAGCAGTTTATCGAGCTCTGGGGCCAACGTCCGGACTTTC. Translation gives CASSLSSSGANVRTF.

This clonotype was counted ten times or more. The gene calls are TRBV11-2 and TRBJ2-7; D is uncertain. Germline assignment: CDR1 SGHAT and CDR2 FQNNGV. Trimming took off 8 bases at V and 6 bases at J, with 17 bases between the two ends. There are 13 residues in the CDR3. The chain's CDR3 is CASENSASSEQYF. The DNA of the CDR3 is TGTGCCAGCGAGAATTCGGCTAGTAGCGAGCAGTACTTC.

This clonotype was seen many times. J is TRBJ2-2 and V is TRBV2, with D possibly being TRBD1 (6 bases). The CDR3 sequence is 14 residues long. The V gene lost 8 bases and the J gene lost 4 bases, with 14 bases spanning the gap. Per germline, CDR1 SNHLY and CDR2 FYNNEI. The CDR3 bases are TGTGCCAGCCGCCTAGGGACATCCACCGGGGAGCTGTTTTTT. Encoded protein: CASRLGTSTGELFF. The full variable domain, with the rest looked up from reference TRBV2 and TRBJ2-2, is EPEVTQTPSHQVTQMGQEVILRCVPISNHLYFYWYRQILGQKVEFLVSFYNNEISEKSEIFDDQFSVERPDGSNFTLKIRSTKLEDSAMYFCASRLGTSTGELFFGEGSRLTVL.

This clonotype was seen at least ten times. The J gene is TRBJ1-1, the V gene TRBV2; D is ambiguous. The V and J ends lost 4 bases and 5 bases respectively, with 5 bases between them. Germline V gives CDR1 SNHLY, CDR2 FYNNEI. This CDR3 comprises 11 residues. The CDR3 DNA sequence: TGTGCCAGCAGTGTCCGGACTGAAGCTTTCTTT. Translating gives CASSVRTEAFF.

V usage is TRBV11-2 and J usage is TRBJ2-1; weak D call: TRBD1 (6 bases). The CDR3 is made up of 13 amino acids. Looked up from germline, CDR1 is SGHAT and CDR2 is FQNNGV. V was clipped by 8 bases and J by 4 bases, with 12 bases between them. The CDR3 sequence: CASLRTAYNEQFF. CDR3 nucleotide sequence: TGTGCCAGCCTCCGGACAGCGTACAATGAGCAGTTCTTC.

This clonotype was counted only a few times. This chain links TRBV30 with TRBJ1-2; 9 positions match TRBD1. The CDR3 is 11 residues long. J lost 8 bases, V lost 8 bases, and 6 bases had no gene match. Germline V gene lookup returns CDR1 GTSNPN and CDR2 SVGIG (reference sequence). This CDR3 is CALQGARGYTF. In nucleotides, the CDR3 is TGTGCCCTACAGGGGGCGCGGGGCTACACCTTC. Full variable domain (outside the CDR3, taken from reference TRBV30 and TRBJ1-2): SQTIHQWPATLVQPVGSPLSLECTVEGTSNPNLYWYRQAAGRGLQLLFYSVGIGQISSEVPQNLSASRPQDRQFILSSKKLLLSDSGFYLCALQGARGYTFGSGTRLTVV.

V is TRBV20-1 and J is TRBJ2-1; possibly TRBD2 for D (6 bases). V lost 6 bases and J lost 7, with 19 bases in between. Germline V gene lookup returns CDR1 DFQATT and CDR2 SNEGSKA (reference sequence). CDR3 size: 14 residues. CDR3 DNA: TGCAGTGCCCCGGGGCCGGGAGACGGGAATGAGCAGTTCTTC. It translates to CSAPGPGDGNEQFF.